This T cell receptor (beta chain) emerged from a study of PD-L1 blockade in urothelial cancer. Study summary: Males with bladder-origin urothelial cancer made up about 85% of the roughly 29 patients.

The CDR3 contains 17 residues. V lost 4 bases and J lost 5; bases outside the gene matches: 12. From germline, CDR1 is SGDLS and CDR2 YYNGEE. Measured with immunoSEQ multiplex PCR; TCRdb has only the in-frame clones, and not every one. The repertoire has 70,000 or so clones, under 90% of them found once; the top ten carry roughly 4.5%. Peripheral blood mononuclear cells were collected from every patient before and during treatment, yielding between 1 and 8 samples per patient. The sequence derives from a man between 65 and 80 years old with urothelial cancer. This chain joins TRBV9 and TRBJ2-5; TRBD2 aligns across 12 bases. Sample: PBMCs, taken around atezolizumab (anti-PD-L1) treatment. The CDR3, as DNA: TGTGCCAGCAGCCCATCGGCGCTAGCGGGAGGGGGGGAGACCCAGTACTTC. It encodes CASSPSALAGGGETQYF.